This T cell receptor beta chain was observed in a study of CD8 T cells in Susac syndrome. Study details: There were roughly six sequenced Susac syndrome patients with active disease and eight or nine in remission. Study-level points and caveats: The CD4+ T cell repertoires from Susac syndrome exhibited no clonal expansion.

In regard to this clonotype: Its matching antigen is unknown.

V was trimmed by 1 base and J by 4 bases, leaving 8 bases between them. The CDR3 runs 13 residues. Germline values: CDR1 SGHVS, CDR2 FQNEAQ. A quantity of roughly 0.5 to 1 ug RNA underwent reverse transcription using random hexamers. TCR beta CDR3 was amplified by immunoSEQ multiplex PCR. This amplification extended across 54 Vbeta and 13 Jbeta segments. TCRdb recomputed calls from the immunoSEQ multiplex PCR reads with MiXCR, one row per CDR3 protein. The sample holds about 200,000 distinct CDR3 sequences, roughly 90% seen once. Diagnostic criteria defined recently for definite or probable disease were met by the Susac syndrome patients.

Specimen: CD4+ T cells from PBMCs. The receptor was derived from a human donor with Susac syndrome. V is TRBV7-8 and J is TRBJ2-7; no clear D. DNA for the CDR3: TGTGCCAGCAGCTTAGAAGACGGTTACGAGCAGTACTTC. Its protein is CASSLEDGYEQYF.